This T cell receptor (beta chain) was identified during a study of technical replicates of blood from several donors. Trimming took off 0 bases at V and 8 bases at J, with 14 bases between the two ends. CDR1 and CDR2 (germline): LNHNV, YYDKDF (reference sequence). This CDR3 region has 15 residues. Sequenced by immunoSEQ multiplex PCR; TCRdb stores in-frame clones only, minus some. Found here are some 62,000 clones, 80% to 90% of them singletons; the top ten hold approximately 5.2%. The chain combines TRBV15 with TRBJ2-1; perhaps TRBD1 as D (6 bases). This TCR came from a human donor in good health. Some clones in this sample may be carry-over from other donors' samples. Sequencing used PBMCs. DNA of the CDR3: TGTGCCACCAGCAGAGATGGGCAGGGGATGGATGAGCAGTTCTTC. Its protein is CATSRDGQGMDEQFF.